The clone carrying this TCR beta chain has at least ten counts. This sample was included in a study of T cells in Graves' hyperthyroidism and ophthalmopathy. In germline, CDR1 is MNHNS, CDR2 SASEGT. This CDR3 region has 14 residues. The germline V and J ends were trimmed by 1 base and 3 bases, with 9 bases remaining between them. TCR beta CDR3 regions were amplified from RNA. First-round RT-PCR with HTBI primers amplified the TCR CDR3 region. Each CDR3 protein is one row after TCRdb ran MiXCR on the multiplex PCR reads. The sample comprises 530,000 or so distinct CDR3 sequences, roughly 46% of which are singletons, and approximately 7.5% rests with the top ten.

The TCR was taken from a woman between 18 and 30 years old with Graves' hyperthyroidism. The genes are TRBV6-1 and TRBJ1-2; unclear D gene. The sample comprised peripheral blood or thyroid tissue (not recorded which). The CDR3 DNA follows: TGTGCCAGCAGTGAAGGTGTGGGCGACTATGGCTACACCTTC. Residues: CASSEGVGDYGYTF.